This is a list of T cell receptor beta chains from one sample in a study of vaccination and CD4 T cells after COVID-19. From the PCR reads, TCRdb called clonotypes with MiXCR, one entry per CDR3 protein. Of around 14,000 distinct CDR3 sequences listed, approximately 47% are singletons. For these receptors, no antigen is known. Sequencing was carried out using CD4+ T cells from blood, cultured in vitro. These receptor sequences come from a human donor who had recovered from COVID-19. CDR3s include the opening cysteine and the closing phenylalanine or tryptophan. A D gene is named only where the DNA matches it firmly. Clone size is stated in some rows and not others, as once, few, many or a class when expanded.

16	-	-	TRBV7-8	TRBJ1-4	TGTGCCAGCAGCCCATTACAGGGTTCTGCTAATGAAAAACTGTTTTTT	CASSPLQGSANEKLFF
14	TRBD2	once	TRBV6-4	TRBJ2-7	TGTGCCAGCAGCCTGACTAGCGGGAGTTACGAGCAGTACTTC	CASSLTSGSYEQYF
15	-	-	TRBV7-8	TRBJ1-1	TGTGCCAGCAGCTTAGATACAGGACTGAACACTGAAGCTTTCTTT	CASSLDTGLNTEAFF
14	TRBD2	-	TRBV6-1	TRBJ2-3	TGTGCCAGCAGGTCTAGCGGGAGAAGAGATACGCAGTATTTT	CASRSSGRRDTQYF
12	TRBD1	-	TRBV30	TRBJ1-6	TGTGCCTCCCAGGGGGAACAATCACCCCTCCACTTT	CASQGEQSPLHF
15	-	large	TRBV11-3	TRBJ2-5	TGTGCCAGCAGCTTAGGGGCGGCCCGCCAAGAGACCCAGTACTTC	CASSLGAARQETQYF
14	-	-	TRBV30	TRBJ1-5	TGTGCCTGGAGTGTACTTCAGGGGACTCAGCCCCAGCATTTT	CAWSVLQGTQPQHF
14	-	few	TRBV7-7	TRBJ2-1	TGTGCTAGCATCCCTACAGAATCCTACAATGAGCAGTTCTTC	CASIPTESYNEQFF
15	-	few	TRBV6-2/TRBV6-3	TRBJ1-3	TGTGCCAGCAAGGACCCGAACCACACAGGAAACACCATATATTTT	CASKDPNHTGNTIYF
14	-	few	TRBV6-2/TRBV6-3	TRBJ1-5	TGTGCCAGCACCCAAGGAACAGTGAATCAGCCCCAGCATTTT	CASTQGTVNQPQHF
16	TRBD1	-	TRBV5-3	TRBJ2-2	TGTGCCAGCAGCTTGGCGGGACAGGGCTACCCCGGGGAGCTGTTTTTT	CASSLAGQGYPGELFF
11	-	-	TRBV28	TRBJ1-4	TGTGCCAGTCAAAAGGGTGAAAAACTGTTTTTT	CASQKGEKLFF
15	-	-	TRBV18	TRBJ1-1	TGTGCCAGCTCGCCACAGGGCTCCGTGAACACTGAAGCTTTCTTT	CASSPQGSVNTEAFF
15	-	-	TRBV7-2	TRBJ2-3	TGTGCCAGCAGCTTTCACCGGGGAAGCACAGATACGCAGTATTTT	CASSFHRGSTDTQYF
16	-	-	TRBV27	TRBJ1-2	TGTGCCAGCAGTGTTGGGACCGCTACGCTTAACTATGGCTACACCTTC	CASSVGTATLNYGYTF
13	-	-	TRBV2	TRBJ1-2	TGTGCCAGCACCCGGCGGGGGGGCTCTGGCTACACCTTC	CASTRRGGSGYTF
16	-	few	TRBV7-9	TRBJ2-3	TGTGCCAGCAGCTTAGATGGCGGGGGCCCCGGTGGTACGCAGTATTTT	CASSLDGGGPGGTQYF
14	TRBD1	-	TRBV6-1	TRBJ1-5	TGTGCCAGCAGTGGGGGACAGGGGGATCAGCCCCAGCATTTT	CASSGGQGDQPQHF
14	-	few	TRBV20-1	TRBJ1-1	TGCAGTGCTAGTGGGGACGGCCGGAACACTGAAGCTTTCTTT	CSASGDGRNTEAFF
13	-	medium-sized	TRBV7-2	TRBJ1-5	TGTGCCAGCAGCTACTACAGGGATCAGCCCCAGCATTTT	CASSYYRDQPQHF
14	-	-	TRBV7-9	TRBJ1-5	TGTGCCAGACGGGGGGGACCCCGAGACCAGCCCCAGCATTTT	CARRGGPRDQPQHF
16	TRBD1	-	TRBV4-1	TRBJ1-5	TGCGCCAGCAGCCAAGATCCCGGGACAGACTATCAGCCCCAGCATTTT	CASSQDPGTDYQPQHF
18	TRBD2	-	TRBV12-3/TRBV12-4	TRBJ2-1	TGTGCCAGCAGTTCGACGAAGGCCAGCGGGAGCTCCTACAATGAGCAGTTCTTC	CASSSTKASGSSYNEQFF
13	-	few	TRBV7-8	TRBJ1-2	TGTGCCAGCAGCTTACAGGGTCGCTATGGCTACACCTTC	CASSLQGRYGYTF
16	TRBD2	once	TRBV7-2	TRBJ2-7	TGTGCCAGCAGCCCGCAAAGACTAGCGGTAACCTACGAGCAGTACTTC	CASSPQRLAVTYEQYF
15	TRBD2	-	TRBV12-3/TRBV12-4	TRBJ2-1	TGTGCCAGCAGTCAGAGGACTAGCGGGGAGGTTGAGCAGTTCTTC	CASSQRTSGEVEQFF
12	-	-	TRBV20-1	TRBJ2-5	TGCAGCGGTATACAGCGACAAGAGACCCAGTACTTC	CSGIQRQETQYF
16	-	few	TRBV19	TRBJ1-1	TGTGCCAGTAGTATAGTTCCCGGGCCTTCGAACACTGAAGCTTTCTTT	CASSIVPGPSNTEAFF
16	-	-	TRBV10-2	TRBJ1-6	TGCGCCAGCAGGGGGGGGCTGAGCTCCTATAATTCACCCCTCCACTTT	CASRGGLSSYNSPLHF
15	-	once	TRBV7-3	TRBJ2-5	TGTGCCAGCAGCTTACTCGGTGGGACCTATGGGACCCAGTACTTC	CASSLLGGTYGTQYF
13	-	-	TRBV6-2/TRBV6-3	TRBJ2-2	TGTGCCAGCAGTTATAGGGGAACCGGGGAGCTGTTTTTT	CASSYRGTGELFF
15	TRBD1	few	TRBV7-3	TRBJ1-6	TGTGCCAGCAGCTTTCGGACAGGGGGGGATTCACCCCTCCACTTT	CASSFRTGGDSPLHF
14	-	-	TRBV6-5	TRBJ1-5	TGTGCCAGCAGTTACTCGAGGGGGGATCAGCCCCAGCATTTT	CASSYSRGDQPQHF
14	TRBD1	-	TRBV14	TRBJ2-1	TGTGCCAGCAGCCAGATGGACAGGGGGGGTGAGCAGTTCTTC	CASSQMDRGGEQFF
15	TRBD1	-	TRBV11-2	TRBJ2-7	TGTGCCAGCAGGAAGCCGGGCGACAGGGGTTCCGAGCAGTACTTC	CASRKPGDRGSEQYF
16	-	-	TRBV7-3	TRBJ1-1	TGTGCCAGCAGCCCCCCCAATAAGGGGATGGACACTGAAGCTTTCTTT	CASSPPNKGMDTEAFF
14	-	-	TRBV12-5	TRBJ2-7	TGTGCTAGTACGGCGGGATGGATCTCCTACGAGCAGTACTTC	CASTAGWISYEQYF
15	TRBD1	few	TRBV2	TRBJ1-1	TGTGCCAGCTTCCCGGGACAGGGGATTAACACTGAAGCTTTCTTT	CASFPGQGINTEAFF
14	TRBD1	-	TRBV7-8	TRBJ2-5	TGTGCCAGCAGCCACGACAGGGTGGTGGAGACCCAGTACTTC	CASSHDRVVETQYF
12	TRBD1	-	TRBV7-2	TRBJ1-1	TGTGCCAGCAGCTTCCGGACAGGTGGGGCTTTCTTT	CASSFRTGGAFF
13	-	-	TRBV19	TRBJ2-2	TGTGCCAGTAGTCCGACTAGCACCGGGGAGCTGTTTTTT	CASSPTSTGELFF
12	-	few	TRBV20-1	TRBJ2-3	TGCAGTGCTAGAGATATCGGGCTAGCCGGGGTTTTT	CSARDIGLAGVF
13	-	few	TRBV15	TRBJ1-1	TGTGCCACCAGTGGGGGGGAGGACACTGAAGCTTTCTTT	CATSGGEDTEAFF
12	-	once	TRBV30	TRBJ1-1	TGTGCCCAGGACCGAAAGAACACTGAAGCTTTCTTT	CAQDRKNTEAFF
14	-	-	TRBV12-3/TRBV12-4	TRBJ1-2	TGTGCCAGCAGTCCCGGCTTCGGCGGCTATGGCTACACCTTC	CASSPGFGGYGYTF
13	TRBD1	-	TRBV24-1	TRBJ1-2	TGTGCCACCAGTGACGGACAGGGAGACGGCTTCACCTTC	CATSDGQGDGFTF
15	-	-	TRBV18	TRBJ1-5	TGTGCCAGCTCACCCGGGACGATAGGGGGTCAGCCCCAGCATTTT	CASSPGTIGGQPQHF
15	TRBD1	-	TRBV29-1	TRBJ2-1	TGCAGCGCCAGGGGGACAGGGAACCGGGGGAGTGAGCAGTTCTTC	CSARGTGNRGSEQFF
11	-	-	TRBV20-1	TRBJ2-3	TGCAGTGCTAGCAGCGAAGATACGCAGTATTTT	CSASSEDTQYF
12	-	-	TRBV7-6	TRBJ2-7	TGTGCCAGCAGCCCCCCTCAGGGGGAGCAGTACTTC	CASSPPQGEQYF
15	TRBD1	-	TRBV7-6	TRBJ2-1	TGTGCTAGCAGCCCAGGGACAGGGCCCCACAATGAGCAGTTCTTC	CASSPGTGPHNEQFF
13	-	-	TRBV7-2	TRBJ1-4	TGTGCCAGCAGCTTAGCGCGGGCGGAAAAACTGTTTTTT	CASSLARAEKLFF
14	-	-	TRBV14	TRBJ1-1	TGTGCCAGCAGCCTTATAGGGGTGAACACTGAAGCTTTCTTT	CASSLIGVNTEAFF
13	-	-	TRBV28	TRBJ1-5	TGTGCCAGCAAGGAGGGTGCGGGTCAGCCCCAGCATTTT	CASKEGAGQPQHF